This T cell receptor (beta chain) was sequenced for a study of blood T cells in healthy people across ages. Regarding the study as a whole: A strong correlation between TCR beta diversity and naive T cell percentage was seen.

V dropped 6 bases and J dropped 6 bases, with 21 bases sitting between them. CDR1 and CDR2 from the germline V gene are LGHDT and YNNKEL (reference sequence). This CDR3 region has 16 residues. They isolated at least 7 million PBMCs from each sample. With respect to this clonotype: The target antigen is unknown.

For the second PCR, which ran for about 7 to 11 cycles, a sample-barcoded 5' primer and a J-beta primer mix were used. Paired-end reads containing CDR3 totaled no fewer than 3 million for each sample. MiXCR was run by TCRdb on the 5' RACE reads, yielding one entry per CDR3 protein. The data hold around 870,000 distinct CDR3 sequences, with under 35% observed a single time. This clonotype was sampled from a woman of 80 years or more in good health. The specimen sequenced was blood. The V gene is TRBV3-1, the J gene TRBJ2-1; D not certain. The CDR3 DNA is TGTGCCAGCAGTGTAGACTCCCGAACTTTCTTCAATGAGCAGTTCTTC. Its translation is CASSVDSRTFFNEQFF.